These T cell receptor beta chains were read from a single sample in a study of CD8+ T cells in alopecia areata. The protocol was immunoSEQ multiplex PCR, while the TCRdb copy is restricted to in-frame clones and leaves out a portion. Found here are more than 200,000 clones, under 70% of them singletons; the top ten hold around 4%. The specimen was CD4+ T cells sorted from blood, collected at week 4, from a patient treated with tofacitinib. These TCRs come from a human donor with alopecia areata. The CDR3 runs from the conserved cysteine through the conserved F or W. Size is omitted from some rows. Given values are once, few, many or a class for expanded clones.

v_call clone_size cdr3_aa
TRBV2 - CASSDGYSNQPQHF
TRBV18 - CASSPSSAGSGNTIYF
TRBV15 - CATSGGNTGELFF
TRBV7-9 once CASSLGLGTGRYGYTF
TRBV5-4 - CASSLILGQGYTF
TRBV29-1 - CSVEERGGSAQHF
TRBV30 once CAWSVEVHGGYTF
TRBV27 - CASSGPSGSTDTQYF
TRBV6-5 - CASSYSSNPYGYTF
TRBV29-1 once CSVKNTEAFF
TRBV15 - CATSRGGQQETQYF
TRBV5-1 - CASSFKAPGNNQPQHF
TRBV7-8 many CASSPRDRGHEQYF
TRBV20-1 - CSANREETQYF
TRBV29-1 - CSVKEGTGAVYGYTF
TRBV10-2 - CASRPGDRKPNSPLHF
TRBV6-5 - CASSYSADTEAFF
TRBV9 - CASSVEGIGGYTF
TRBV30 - CAWSGQGNQPQHF
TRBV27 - CASSFSWDRTYEQYF
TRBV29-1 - CSALSTGGSYTF
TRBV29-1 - CSVHAGNTEAFF
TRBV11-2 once CASELRGNTEAFF
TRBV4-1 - CASSQDRGRPQETQYF
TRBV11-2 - CASSLDFTDTQYF
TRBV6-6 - CASRSSGLDGGYTF
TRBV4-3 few CASSPQREDTEAFF
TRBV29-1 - CSVVLGAGDTQYF
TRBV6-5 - CASSRGRIYEQYF
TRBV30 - CAWGQGGNQPQHF
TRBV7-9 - CASSLEPSQAFF
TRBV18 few CASSSGTDTQYF
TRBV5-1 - CASSPDGSGANVLTF
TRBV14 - CASSQLAGPTDTQYF
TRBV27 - CASSLISWDASGKELFF
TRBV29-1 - CSVETGDGYTF
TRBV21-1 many CASSLQGADAEAFF
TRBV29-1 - CSGSLGGRTGELFF
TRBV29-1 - CSVPGATDTQYF
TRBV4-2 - CASSQDRQAYEQYF
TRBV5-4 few CASSLQGANNEQFF
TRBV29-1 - CSVRTRAKNIQYF
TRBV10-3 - CAISDLDEQYF
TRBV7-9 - CASSSDHPGAFGNTIYF